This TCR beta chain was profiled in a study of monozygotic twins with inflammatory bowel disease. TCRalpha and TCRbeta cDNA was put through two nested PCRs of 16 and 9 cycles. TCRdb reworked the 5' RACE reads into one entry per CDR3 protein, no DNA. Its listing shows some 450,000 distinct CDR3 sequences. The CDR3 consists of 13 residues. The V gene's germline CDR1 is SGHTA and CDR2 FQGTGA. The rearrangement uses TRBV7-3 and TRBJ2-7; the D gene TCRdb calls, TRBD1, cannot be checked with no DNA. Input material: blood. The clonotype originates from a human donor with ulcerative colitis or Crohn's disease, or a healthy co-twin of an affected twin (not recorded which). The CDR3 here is CASSLTDRDEQYF.